The 31 T cell receptor beta chains below come from one sample, sequenced in a study of T cell responses to AZD1222 COVID-19 vaccine. Sequencing was performed with immunoSEQ multiplex PCR; in TCRdb, only in-frame clones are kept and a portion is missing. The sample carries about 97,000 clones, more than 70% recorded once. The specimen comprised peripheral blood, sampled on day 0 of AZD1222 vaccination. All receptors derive from an adult in good health.

The chain employs TRBV5-8 and TRBJ1-4, with TRBD1 matching 8 bases. The CDR3 length is 15 residues. Germline CDR1 and CDR2: SGHTS and YDEGEE. V was clipped by 3 bases and J by 8 bases; unmatched bases: 9. The CDR3 DNA sequence: TGTGCCAGCAGCTCCGATGGGGACAGGCGGGAAAAACTGTTTTTT. Translating it yields CASSSDGDRREKLFF.

V is TRBV7-2 and J is TRBJ1-2; D possibly corresponds to TRBD1 (5 bases). V was clipped by 1 base and J by 4 bases, with 16 bases between them. Germline lookup yields CDR1 SGHTA and CDR2 FQGNSA. The CDR3 is 16 amino acids. The CDR3 is CASSLGPSPGGYGYTF. CDR3 sequence (DNA): TGTGCCAGCAGCTTAGGGCCCAGTCCGGGGGGCTATGGCTACACCTTC.

This clone was seen more than once but under ten times. The rearrangement uses TRBV7-8 and TRBJ1-1; D remains ambiguous. The CDR3 covers 14 residues. Trimming removed 6 bases at V and 4 bases at J, with 15 bases between. Germline V gene data show CDR1 as SGHVS and CDR2 as FQNEAQ. The CDR3 spells CASRQELVGTEAFF. CDR3 bases: TGTGCCAGCAGACAAGAGCTGGTAGGCACTGAAGCTTTCTTT.

This clone has only one observation. CDR3 residues: CASSPQGSGGIHEQYF. In DNA, the CDR3 is TGTGCCAGCAGCCCCCAAGGGAGCGGGGGAATTCACGAGCAGTACTTC. This chain connects TRBV3-1 (or the pseudogene TRBV3-2) to TRBJ2-7; 8 nucleotides align to TRBD2. Unmatched junction bases numbered 13, after V lost 4 bases and J lost 5 bases. The CDR3 totals 16 residues. Germline CDR1 and CDR2: LGHDT and YNNKEL (reference sequence).

The V call is TRBV19, the J call TRBJ1-2; 9 nucleotides line up with TRBD1. The CDR3 contains 14 residues. J gave up 8 bases and V 6 bases, and 10 bases lay outside the gene matches. Germline V gene sequence: CDR1 LNHDA, CDR2 SQIVND (reference sequence). CDR3 amino acids: CASRRTGGAGGYTF. The DNA for the CDR3 is TGTGCCAGTAGGCGAACAGGGGGCGCGGGAGGCTACACCTTC.

The rearrangement joins TRBV7-8 to TRBJ2-2, with 9 bases lining up with TRBD2. This CDR3 is 17 amino acids long. V shed 5 bases, J shed 1 base, and the junction held 8 bases outside the gene matches. Germline CDR1 SGHVS, CDR2 FQNEAQ. CDR3 protein: CASSGALAGRNTGELFF. The CDR3 DNA is TGTGCCAGCAGCGGAGCCCTAGCGGGGAGGAACACCGGGGAGCTGTTTTTT.

This chain connects TRBV15 to TRBJ1-2; tentative D call: TRBD1 (5 bases). V was pared by 2 bases and J by 6 bases, with 16 bases between. CDR1 LNHNV and CDR2 YYDKDF come from the germline V gene (reference sequence). This CDR3 has 15 amino acids. The CDR3 sequence: CATSRLGGASNGYTF. The CDR3 region has the DNA TGTGCCACCAGCAGATTGGGTGGGGCGTCTAATGGCTACACCTTC.

The rearrangement uses TRBV7-2 and TRBJ1-5, with unresolved D. The CDR3 is 15 amino acids. In germline, CDR1 is SGHTA, CDR2 FQGNSA. Trimming left V 1 base short and J 0 bases short, with 7 bases between. The chain's CDR3 is CASSLGQNSNQPQHF. CDR3 bases: TGTGCCAGCAGCTTAGGGCAGAATAGCAATCAGCCCCAGCATTTT.

The DNA of the CDR3 is TGTGCCAGCAGTTACACGGACGGATCCTACGAGCAGTACTTC. This translates into CASSYTDGSYEQYF. The chain carries TRBV6-2 or TRBV6-3 and TRBJ2-7; D remains ambiguous. Germline CDR1 MNHEY, CDR2 SVGEGT. The V and J ends lost 2 bases and 1 base respectively, with 9 bases between them. The CDR3 is 14 amino acids.

J is TRBJ1-2 and V is TRBV10-3; D not resolved. Germline lookup yields CDR1 ENHRY and CDR2 SYGVKD. The CDR3 runs 12 residues. Deletions cut 10 bases from V and 2 bases from J, with 11 bases between. The CDR3 bases are TGTGCCACATACGCGGAGAACTATGGCTACACCTTC. It specifies CATYAENYGYTF.

The chain recombines TRBV9 with TRBJ2-1; no reliable D call. Per the germline V gene, CDR1 is SGDLS and CDR2 is YYNGEE. V was cut by 3 bases and J by 8 bases, with 15 bases left in between. The CDR3 has 14 residues. CDR3 sequence (DNA): TGTGCCAGCAGCGCCCGCACCGATAGGGATGAGCAGTTCTTC. Its translation is CASSARTDRDEQFF.

V is TRBV12-3 or TRBV12-4 and J is TRBJ1-2; a possible D gene is TRBD1 (5 bases). The CDR3 loop spans 13 amino acids. Deletions cut 3 bases from V and 2 bases from J, with 7 bases between. CDR3 in amino acids: CASSFGDNYGYTF. DNA for the CDR3: TGTGCCAGCAGTTTCGGGGACAACTATGGCTACACCTTC.

The CDR3: CASSQDRRLAYTGELFF. The CDR3 DNA sequence: TGTGCCAGCAGCCAAGATAGGAGACTAGCGTACACCGGGGAGCTGTTTTTT. This chain connects TRBV3-1 (or the pseudogene TRBV3-2) to TRBJ2-2, with 8 bases matching TRBD2. V lost 0 bases, J lost 3 bases, and 6 bases stayed unmatched. CDR3 length: 17 amino acids. Germline lookup yields CDR1 LGHDT and CDR2 YNNKEL (reference sequence).

The chain uses TRBV30 and TRBJ1-2; TRBD1 matches 7 bases. CDR3 length: 14 residues. J lost 2 bases, V lost 1 base, and 4 bases had no gene match. The germline CDR1 and CDR2 sequences are GTSNPN and SVGIG (reference sequence). The CDR3 protein is CAWSGDRGNYGYTF. CDR3 coding DNA: TGTGCCTGGAGTGGGGACAGAGGAAACTATGGCTACACCTTC.

This chain connects TRBV7-8 to TRBJ1-6; D gene uncertain. Germline values: CDR1 SGHVS, CDR2 FQNEAQ. The ends were cut back, 3 bases at V and 7 bases at J, with 19 bases in the middle. The CDR3 has 17 amino acids. The CDR3 nucleotides read TGTGCCAGCAGCTTTAGCGATCGGGCCTCACCGAATTCACCCCTCCACTTT. Protein product: CASSFSDRASPNSPLHF.

The sample holds a few counts of this clone. In DNA, the CDR3 is TGCGCCAGCAGCCAAGATAGAACTTCTTACAATGAGCAGTTCTTC. Amino acids: CASSQDRTSYNEQFF. This chain connects TRBV4-3 to TRBJ2-1; unclear D gene. The ends were cut back, 0 bases at V and 4 bases at J, with 10 bases in the middle. The germline gives CDR1 LGHNA, CDR2 YSLEER. This CDR3 spans 15 amino acids.

The chain uses TRBV18 and TRBJ1-1, with 8 bases matching TRBD1. The ends lost 0 bases at V and 0 bases at J; junction bases unmatched: 3. The CDR3 covers 16 residues. Germline-derived CDR1 and CDR2 are KGHSH and LQKENI. CDR3 residues: CASSPPGQDMNTEAFF. CDR3 DNA: TGTGCCAGCTCACCACCGGGACAGGACATGAACACTGAAGCTTTCTTT.

This rearrangement joins TRBV6-4 to TRBJ2-5; 8 nucleotides align to TRBD2. Germline V gene data show CDR1 as MRHNA and CDR2 as SNTAGT. J gave up 0 bases and V 8 bases, and 8 bases lay outside the gene matches. The CDR3 covers 15 residues. CDR3 protein: CASAESGGNQETQYF. In DNA form, the CDR3 reads TGTGCCAGCGCCGAGAGCGGGGGCAACCAAGAGACCCAGTACTTC.

This clone was seen only a few times. This sequence joins TRBV6-4 and TRBJ2-3; tentatively, D is TRBD2 (7 bases). The CDR3 length is 15 residues. With 5 bases removed from V and 4 bases from J, the gap between germline ends came to 16 bases. Per germline, CDR1 MRHNA and CDR2 SNTAGT. The CDR3 sequence: CASSRGGAESDTQYF. The DNA for the CDR3 is TGTGCCAGCAGTAGGGGGGGCGCAGAATCAGATACGCAGTATTTT.

The chain links TRBV5-1 to TRBJ1-2; D remains ambiguous. V shed 2 bases and J shed 4 bases, with 12 bases lying between them. The CDR3 has 14 amino acids. CDR1 is SGHRS, CDR2 YFSETQ, per germline. The DNA of the CDR3 is TGCGCCAGCAGCTTTTCCCCGGAGGGCTATGGCTACACCTTC. It codes for CASSFSPEGYGYTF.

V and J are TRBV7-9 and TRBJ1-1, with D tentatively TRBD1 (6 bases). CDR1 and CDR2 from the germline V gene are SEHNR and FQNEAQ (reference sequence). The CDR3 loop spans 15 amino acids. The V end was cut by 1 base, the J end by 6 bases, with 15 bases between. CDR3 sequence reads: CASSLGVGGRAEAFF. DNA of the CDR3: TGTGCCAGCAGCTTAGGTGTGGGGGGCCGGGCTGAAGCTTTCTTT.

The chain employs TRBV14 and TRBJ2-5; 9 bases fit TRBD2. CDR3 length: 15 amino acids. J lost 3 bases, V lost 8 bases, and 10 bases had no gene match. In germline, CDR1 is SGHDN, CDR2 FVKESK. This CDR3 reads CASAQTSGGKETQYF. The CDR3 DNA sequence: TGTGCCAGCGCCCAGACTAGCGGCGGCAAAGAGACCCAGTACTTC.

The rearrangement links TRBV6-5 to TRBJ2-7, with D perhaps TRBD1 or TRBD2 (5 bases each). The germline CDR1 and CDR2 sequences are MNHEY and SVGAGI. The ends were cut back, 5 bases at V and 0 bases at J, with 14 bases in the middle. This CDR3 has 15 amino acids. The CDR3: CASSRDRGISYEQYF. The CDR3 DNA is TGTGCCAGCAGTCGGGACCGTGGAATCTCCTACGAGCAGTACTTC.

The chain recombines TRBV3-1 (or the pseudogene TRBV3-2) with TRBJ2-7; no clear D. This CDR3 region has 13 residues. The ends were cut back, 1 base at V and 4 bases at J, with 8 bases in the middle. Germline V lookup: CDR1 LGHDT, CDR2 YNNKEL (reference sequence). Here the CDR3 reads CASSQVSAYEQYF. The CDR3 region has the DNA TGTGCCAGCAGCCAAGTTTCAGCGTACGAGCAGTACTTC.

This clone came up a few times. This chain connects TRBV30 to TRBJ1-1; 7 bases line up with TRBD1. V lost 2 bases and J lost 5; bases outside the gene matches: 5. The germline gives CDR1 GTSNPN, CDR2 SVGIG (reference sequence). The CDR3 length is 13 residues. The DNA of the CDR3 is TGTGCCTGGAGTATCAGGGGGGGTACTGAAGCTTTCTTT. Protein: CAWSIRGGTEAFF.

This clone showed up just once. The V and J genes are TRBV19 and TRBJ2-7; 8 bases line up with TRBD2. CDR1 and CDR2 from the germline V gene are LNHDA and SQIVND (reference sequence). The CDR3 is made up of 15 amino acids. V lost 4 bases to trimming and J lost 2 bases; unmatched junction nucleotides: 7. The CDR3 here is CASSKLADHTYEQYF. The CDR3 DNA is TGTGCCAGTAGTAAACTAGCGGACCACACCTACGAGCAGTACTTC. The entire variable domain, with the rest obtained from reference TRBV19 and TRBJ2-7, is as follows: DGGITQSPKYLFRKEGQNVTLSCEQNLNHDAMYWYRQDPGQGLRLIYYSQIVNDFQKGDIAEGYSVSREKKESFPLTVTSAQKNPTAFYLCASSKLADHTYEQYFGPGTRLTVT.

The CDR3 DNA is TGTGCCAGCAGCCCGCCTCATTACTATGGCTACACCTTC. Protein sequence: CASSPPHYYGYTF. The chain uses TRBV28 and TRBJ1-2; D unresolved. The V end was cut by 6 bases, the J end by 3 bases, with 11 bases between. Per the germline V gene, CDR1 is MDHEN and CDR2 is SYDVKM. The CDR3 consists of 13 residues.

J is TRBJ2-7 and V is TRBV7-9; TRBD2 matches 10 bases. This CDR3 is built from 13 residues. The junction had 1 base not matched to a gene; V was cut back by 5 bases and J by 3 bases. The germline CDR1 and CDR2 sequences are SEHNR and FQNEAQ (reference sequence). The CDR3 protein is CASSPSGGYEQYF. The CDR3 coding sequence is TGTGCCAGCAGCCCTAGCGGGGGCTACGAGCAGTACTTC.

This rearrangement joins TRBV6-6 to TRBJ2-7, with D perhaps TRBD1 or TRBD2 (5 bases each). CDR1 is MNHNY and CDR2 is SVGAGI in the germline V gene (reference sequence). Trimming shortened V by 4 bases and J by 5 bases, and 6 bases separated the two germline ends. The CDR3 is made up of 11 amino acids. CDR3 residues: CASSLGDEQYF. CDR3 sequence (DNA): TGTGCCAGCAGTTTGGGGGACGAGCAGTACTTC.

This clone showed up just once. The rearrangement joins TRBV2 to TRBJ1-4; TRBD1 might be the D (5 bases). The germline CDR1 and CDR2 sequences are SNHLY and FYNNEI. CDR3 length: 15 amino acids. Trimming left V 3 bases short and J 10 bases short, with 18 bases between. The CDR3 loop is CASSDAGLRAGKLFF. The CDR3 DNA reads as TGTGCCAGCAGTGACGCGGGGCTGAGAGCTGGAAAACTGTTTTTT.

This clone was counted a single time. The rearrangement uses TRBV5-4 and TRBJ1-6; unclear D gene. The CDR3 length is 14 residues. In germline, CDR1 is SGHNT, CDR2 YYREEE (reference sequence). Trimming took 6 bases from V and 5 from J, leaving 12 bases between them. The CDR3 region has the DNA TGTGCCAGCACCTCGGGCCGAGATAATTCACCCCTCCACTTT. It yields the protein CASTSGRDNSPLHF.